Listed below are T cell receptor beta chains from one sample, sequenced in a study of early T cells in non-severe SARS-CoV-2 infection. TCRdb passed the 5' RACE reads through MiXCR, listing each CDR3 protein once. The repertoire holds tens of thousands of distinct CDR3 sequences, with roughly 5.7% as singletons. Input material: whole blood. The source is an adult who was a healthcare worker with PCR-confirmed SARS-CoV-2 infection or an uninfected control (not recorded which). The CDR3 runs from the conserved cysteine through the conserved F or W. D genes are given only for firm matches. Rows may omit the clone size; those that give it use once, few, many or a size class.

v_gene	d_gene	j_gene	len	abundance	CDR3nt	CDR3aa
TRBV4-1	.	TRBJ2-1	13	many	TGCGCCAGCAGCCTCACCGGGCTAAATGAGCAGTTCTTC	CASSLTGLNEQFF
TRBV7-2	.	TRBJ1-5	13	many	TGTGCCAGCAGCGATGGATACAATCAGCCCCAGCATTTT	CASSDGYNQPQHF
TRBV9	.	TRBJ2-7	14	many	TGTGCCAGCAGCAGATCCTCAGGTGGCTACGAGCAGTACTTC	CASSRSSGGYEQYF
TRBV7-9	.	TRBJ1-6	14	many	TGTGCCAGCAGCTTACGGCAGAAAAATTCACCCCTCCACTTT	CASSLRQKNSPLHF
TRBV29-1	TRBD1	TRBJ2-1	15	many	TGCAGCGAGAGGGGACAGGTGAGCTCCTACAATGAGCAGTTCTTC	CSERGQVSSYNEQFF
TRBV19	.	TRBJ2-5	15	many	TGTGCCAGTAGTATAGGTCGAAGCGTCCAAGAGACCCAGTACTTC	CASSIGRSVQETQYF
TRBV27	TRBD1	TRBJ1-1	15	many	TGTGCCAGCAGCCTAGTACAGGGGATGAACACTGAAGCTTTCTTT	CASSLVQGMNTEAFF
TRBV7-6	.	TRBJ1-4	14	.	TGTGCCAGCAGCCAAGGGGCAACTAATGAAAAACTGTTTTTT	CASSQGATNEKLFF
TRBV6-2/TRBV6-3	.	TRBJ2-5	15	many	TGTGCCAGCAGTTATGGCCGCGGAGGGCAAGAGACCCAGTACTTC	CASSYGRGGQETQYF
TRBV20-1	.	TRBJ2-5	16	many	TGCAGTGCTGCTCCCCTTCTACGGGAGACAGGGGAGACCCAGTACTTC	CSAAPLLRETGETQYF
TRBV19	.	TRBJ2-3	16	many	TGTGCCAGTACTACCTCAAGCGGAGGGAGCGCAGATACGCAGTATTTT	CASTTSSGGSADTQYF
TRBV7-6	.	TRBJ2-5	11	many	TGTGCCAGCAGCTCCCAAGAGACCCAGTACTTC	CASSSQETQYF
TRBV7-2	.	TRBJ2-3	16	medium-sized	TGTGCCAGCAGCGCCTTCCAATTCCTGGCTGCAGATACGCAGTATTTT	CASSAFQFLAADTQYF
TRBV29-1	.	TRBJ2-4	18	many	TGCAGCGTTGAAGATGGTTACGAAAGTGGGACACCCTTAAACATTCAGTACTTC	CSVEDGYESGTPLNIQYF
TRBV11-2	.	TRBJ2-3	16	.	TGTGCCAGCAGCTTAGATGCCCCGGGGAGCACAGATACGCAGTATTTT	CASSLDAPGSTDTQYF
TRBV20-1	TRBD1	TRBJ1-1	14	many	TGCAGTGCTAGACCCGGGACAGCTAACACTGAAGCTTTCTTT	CSARPGTANTEAFF
TRBV20-1	.	TRBJ1-2	13	many	TGCAGTGCTGATGTGCAGGGTGGCTATGGCTACACCTTC	CSADVQGGYGYTF
TRBV12-3/TRBV12-4	.	TRBJ1-4	13	medium-sized	TGTGCCAGCAGCCCGACGGGAGATGAAAAACTGTTTTTT	CASSPTGDEKLFF
TRBV9	TRBD2	TRBJ2-1	14	many	TGTGCCAGCAGCCCCTTAGCGGGTCCCAATGAGCAGTTCTTC	CASSPLAGPNEQFF
TRBV24-1	.	TRBJ1-5	15	many	TGTGCCACCAGTGACCCTACCGACAGGCATCAGCCCCAGCATTTT	CATSDPTDRHQPQHF
TRBV29-1	.	TRBJ2-2	13	many	TGCAGCGCGGACGAGGCGAACACCGGGGAGCTGTTTTTT	CSADEANTGELFF
TRBV7-9	TRBD2	TRBJ2-1	16	many	TGTGCCAGCAGCCCGAGACTAGCGGGAGGGCCGTTAGAGCAGTTCTTC	CASSPRLAGGPLEQFF
TRBV20-1	.	TRBJ2-5	14	many	TGCAGTGCTAGAGAGGGAGGAGGGAAGGAGACCCAGTACTTC	CSAREGGGKETQYF
TRBV13	TRBD1	TRBJ1-2	13	many	TGTGCCAGCACCCATCGACAGGGCCAGGGCTACACCTTC	CASTHRQGQGYTF
TRBV2	TRBD2	TRBJ2-3	16	many	TGTGCCAGCAGGAGGGACTACATCACCTCCACAGATACGCAGTATTTT	CASRRDYITSTDTQYF
TRBV28	.	TRBJ2-1	14	.	TGTGCCAGCTCCAGGGGACTGACTTACAATGAGCAGTTCTTC	CASSRGLTYNEQFF
TRBV24-1	.	TRBJ2-1	15	few	TGTGCCACCAGTGATTTCCCCGGGACCTACAATGAGCAGTTCTTC	CATSDFPGTYNEQFF
TRBV24-1	.	TRBJ2-1	15	.	TGTGCCACCAGTGATGCCCCGGGAGCTTACAATGAGCAGTTCTTC	CATSDAPGAYNEQFF
TRBV7-9	.	TRBJ1-5	13	many	TGTGCCAGCAGCTTAGCTTTCGGTCAGCCCCAGCATTTT	CASSLAFGQPQHF
TRBV27	.	TRBJ1-1	15	many	TGTGCCAGCAGTTTTTTGGGAGGGGCGCAGGCTGAAGCTTTCTTT	CASSFLGGAQAEAFF
TRBV9	.	TRBJ2-7	15	many	TGTGCCAGCAGCGTTGGGTTAGAATGGGACTACGAGCAGTACTTC	CASSVGLEWDYEQYF
TRBV10-2	TRBD2	TRBJ2-1	14	.	TGCGCCGCACACCCCCTAGCGGGATCGAATGAGCAGTTCTTC	CAAHPLAGSNEQFF
TRBV7-6	TRBD2	TRBJ2-1	16	many	TGTGCCAGCAGCTTAACAGCGGGAGCCGCCTACAATGAGCAGTTCTTC	CASSLTAGAAYNEQFF
TRBV7-8	.	TRBJ1-5	15	many	TGTGCCAGCAGCTTAGTCGGTTCAGGCTGGCAGCCCCAGCATTTT	CASSLVGSGWQPQHF
TRBV18	.	TRBJ2-1	14	many	TGTGCCAGCTGTGTACAGCCCTCCTACAATGAGCAGTTCTTC	CASCVQPSYNEQFF
TRBV11-2	.	TRBJ2-7	15	many	TGTGCCAGCAGCTTAGACATCCGACGGAGGACCGAGCAGTACTTC	CASSLDIRRRTEQYF
TRBV5-4	TRBD2	TRBJ2-7	15	many	TGTGCCAGCAGCTTGGGACTAGCGGGGGGCTACGAGCAGTACTTC	CASSLGLAGGYEQYF
TRBV7-9	.	TRBJ1-1	13	many	TGTGCCAGCAGCTTAGAGGGGGGCACTGAAGCTTTCTTT	CASSLEGGTEAFF
TRBV30	TRBD2	TRBJ2-1	15	.	TGTGCCTGGAGGGTTAGCGGGACCTCCTACAATGAGCAGTTCTTC	CAWRVSGTSYNEQFF
TRBV12-3/TRBV12-4	.	TRBJ1-5	14	many	TGTGCCAGCAGTCCCTCGATGGAAAATCAGCCCCAGCATTTT	CASSPSMENQPQHF
TRBV10-1	TRBD2	TRBJ2-7	15	many	TGCGCCAGCAGTGACCCTACTAGCGGGTCCTACGAGCAGTACTTC	CASSDPTSGSYEQYF
TRBV5-1	.	TRBJ2-7	13	many	TGCGCCAGCAGCTTCGACGCTTACTACGAGCAGTACTTC	CASSFDAYYEQYF
TRBV7-9	.	TRBJ2-1	15	many	TGTGCCAGCAGCTTAGGGCAGACGGAGGGCGATGAGCAGTTCTTC	CASSLGQTEGDEQFF
TRBV20-1	.	TRBJ2-1	15	many	TGCAGTGCAGGCCTGGCGGGAAGGTCCTACAATGAGCAGTTCTTC	CSAGLAGRSYNEQFF
TRBV6-4	TRBD1	TRBJ2-4	20	many	TGTGCCAGCAGTGAAGATCCCGGGACAGGGGGTCCATCGGCCAAAAACATTCAGTACTTC	CASSEDPGTGGPSAKNIQYF
TRBV7-8	.	TRBJ2-2	14	few	TGTGCCAGCAGCGCCCAGGGATACACCGGGGAGCTGTTTTTT	CASSAQGYTGELFF
TRBV28	.	TRBJ1-6	14	many	TGTGCCAGCAGTTTAGAGGGAGGAAATTCACCCCTCCACTTT	CASSLEGGNSPLHF